This is a list of T cell receptor beta chains from one sample in a study of blood T cells in healthy people across ages. A single record per CDR3 protein comes from TCRdb applying MiXCR to the 5' RACE reads. The profile covers about 640,000 distinct CDR3 sequences, with 58% appearing a single time and around 37% taken by the ten largest. The sequenced sample was blood. The receptor set was obtained from a man in his 60s in good health. The CDR3 runs from the conserved cysteine through the conserved F or W. Each record gives: D gene, clone size, V gene, J gene, CDR3 DNA, CDR3 protein. The D gene is left open where the match is weak. Only some rows state a clone size, as once, few, many or a class for expanded clones.

-	once	TRBV5-5	TRBJ1-1	TGTGCCAGCAGCAATCCCAGGGCCGGTTCCCATGCAGCTTTCTTT	CASSNPRAGSHAAFF
-	-	TRBV20-1	TRBJ1-5	TGCAGTGCTAGAGACACTTTGGGGGGGTACAATCAGCCCCAGCATTTT	CSARDTLGGYNQPQHF
TRBD1	-	TRBV18	TRBJ2-1	TGTGCCAGCTCCCTACTACAGGGGAAGCAAGAGACCCAGTTCTTC	CASSLLQGKQETQFF
-	-	TRBV7-9	TRBJ2-1	TGTGCCAGCAGCTTAGGAGGGGGGGGCTACAATGAGCAGCTCTTC	CASSLGGGGYNEQLF
-	-	TRBV9	TRBJ1-6	TGTGCCAGCAGCGTAGGTGTAGCTGATAATTCACCCCTCCACTTT	CASSVGVADNSPLHF
-	-	TRBV5-1	TRBJ2-1	TGCGCCAGCAGTTATCGCGGTAACAATGAGCAGTTCTTC	CASSYRGNNEQFF
-	-	TRBV20-1	TRBJ1-2	TGCAGTGCTAGTAGATTGTTGACGGAGTATGGCTACACCTTC	CSASRLLTEYGYTF
TRBD1	-	TRBV24-1	TRBJ2-1	TGTGCCACCAGTGAACAGGGGGCCATCAATGAGCAGTTCTTC	CATSEQGAINEQFF
-	-	TRBV27	TRBJ1-2	TGTGCCAGCAGTTTATCGTCCGGGGGGGCCTATGGCTACACCTTC	CASSLSSGGAYGYTF
-	-	TRBV7-9	TRBJ1-4	TGTGCCAGCAGCGCAGCAGCAACTAATGAAAAACTGTTTTTT	CASSAAATNEKLFF
TRBD2	-	TRBV20-1	TRBJ2-5	TGCAGTGCTCGGGAAGCGGGGCAATTGGAGACCCAGTACTTC	CSAREAGQLETQYF
TRBD2	-	TRBV7-2	TRBJ2-1	TGTGCCAGCAGCTTAGCGGGACTAGCAGTCGATGAGCAGTTCTTC	CASSLAGLAVDEQFF
-	-	TRBV3-1	TRBJ1-2	TGTGCCAGCAGCCAAGGGTTACAGGACTACACCTTC	CASSQGLQDYTF
-	-	TRBV10-3	TRBJ1-5	TGTGCCATCAGTGAGTCTAATGGGAGCAATCAGCCCCAGCATTTT	CAISESNGSNQPQHF
-	-	TRBV12-3/TRBV12-4	TRBJ1-1	TGTGCCAGCAGTCCCTGGTCCGGCGTTAACACTGAAGCTTTCTTT	CASSPWSGVNTEAFF
-	once	TRBV7-2	TRBJ2-5	TGTACCAGCAGCGTCCCAGGGTGGGCAGAGACCCAGTACTTC	CTSSVPGWAETQYF
-	-	TRBV27	TRBJ2-7	TGTGCCAGCAGTTTAAAAGGGCTGGGGGGCTACGAGCAGTACTTC	CASSLKGLGGYEQYF
-	-	TRBV7-2	TRBJ2-5	TGTGCCAGCAGCCTGGGGTACTCCCGGTACTTC	CASSLGYSRYF
TRBD1	-	TRBV12-3/TRBV12-4	TRBJ2-7	TGTGCCAGCTCCGGGACAGGGGTATCCTACGAGCAGTACTTC	CASSGTGVSYEQYF
-	-	TRBV12-3/TRBV12-4	TRBJ2-4	TGTGCCAGCAGTTTAATATCCAAAAACATTCAGTACTTC	CASSLISKNIQYF
-	once	TRBV5-1	TRBJ1-5	TGCGCCCCGCCCAATCAGCCCCAGCATTTT	CAPPNQPQHF
TRBD2	few	TRBV27	TRBJ2-5	TGTGCCAGTGCATCCCCCCAACTAGCGGCCCAAGAGACCCAGTACTTC	CASASPQLAAQETQYF
TRBD2	-	TRBV18	TRBJ2-5	TGTGCCAGCTCCGGACTAGCGGTGAACCAAGAGACCCAGTACTTC	CASSGLAVNQETQYF
TRBD2	-	TRBV5-1	TRBJ2-5	TGCGCCAGCAGCTTGGAACCAGCTAGCGGCCAAGAGACCCAGTACTTC	CASSLEPASGQETQYF
-	-	TRBV6-5	TRBJ2-2	TGTGCCAGCAGACCCCCGAGACAGGTTAACACCGGGGAGCTGTTTTTT	CASRPPRQVNTGELFF
-	few	TRBV7-2	TRBJ2-7	TGTGCCAGCAGCTCACAGGCATCGGGTCATTACGAGCAGTACTTC	CASSSQASGHYEQYF
-	-	TRBV3-1	TRBJ2-7	TGTGCCAGCAGCCAGGGCTGGCAGGCCACCTACGAGCAGTACTTC	CASSQGWQATYEQYF
TRBD1	-	TRBV14	TRBJ2-1	TGTGCCAGCAGCCAAGAACGGCCCTACAGGGGCCCCAATAGTGAGCAGTTCTTC	CASSQERPYRGPNSEQFF
TRBD1	-	TRBV12-3/TRBV12-4	TRBJ2-4	TGTGCCAGCAGTGAGCCTGCCAGGGGGAACATTCAGTACTTC	CASSEPARGNIQYF
-	-	TRBV6-2/TRBV6-3	TRBJ2-5	TGTGCCAGCAGTTACCTCCAGCCCCCAGAGACCCAGTACTTC	CASSYLQPPETQYF
TRBD1	few	TRBV6-1	TRBJ2-7	TGTGCCAGCAGTGGAGACCTCACCGGGACAGATGAGCAGTACTTC	CASSGDLTGTDEQYF
-	-	TRBV4-1	TRBJ2-5	TGCGCCAGCAGCGACGGGCGGGGGACCCAGTACTTC	CASSDGRGTQYF
TRBD1	-	TRBV25-1	TRBJ2-5	TGTACCAGCAGTGCCTACGCAGGGGGCAGGGAGACCCAGTACTTC	CTSSAYAGGRETQYF
-	once	TRBV10-2	TRBJ2-5	TGCGCCAGCCTACAGGTCCCTGAGGAGACCCAGTACTTC	CASLQVPEETQYF
-	-	TRBV10-3	TRBJ2-3	TGTGCCATCGGGGGGAAGGACAGCCTCACAGATACGCAGTATTTT	CAIGGKDSLTDTQYF
-	once	TRBV20-1	TRBJ2-5	TGCAGTGCTAGACCCCAGGGGGGGGGACGGGAGACCCAGTACTTC	CSARPQGGGRETQYF
TRBD1	-	TRBV3-1	TRBJ1-1	TGTGCCAGCAGCCAAGGGGACAGACCGAACACTGAAGCTTTCTTT	CASSQGDRPNTEAFF
-	-	TRBV5-1	TRBJ2-7	TGCGCCAGCAGCTTGCAAAACTTGGGAGGGGGGCTGTCCTACGAGCAGTACTTC	CASSLQNLGGGLSYEQYF
TRBD1	-	TRBV10-1	TRBJ1-6	TGCGCCAGCAGTGATTCCGGGACAGGGAATTCACCCCTCCACTTT	CASSDSGTGNSPLHF
-	-	TRBV20-1	TRBJ2-7	TGCAGTGCTAGAGGGAAGGTATTGGAGCAGTACTTC	CSARGKVLEQYF
-	once	TRBV19	TRBJ2-2	TGTGCCAGTACCGCGGTGGCAGGGGGGACCGGGGAGCTGTTTTTT	CASTAVAGGTGELFF
-	-	TRBV5-1	TRBJ1-1	TGCGCCAGCAGCGTTCTGTCCGCGGCAGGTTCGGGCACTGAAGCTTTCTTT	CASSVLSAAGSGTEAFF
TRBD1	-	TRBV11-2	TRBJ2-7	TGTGCCAGCAGCTACCGCACAGGGGGCTACGAGCAGTACTTC	CASSYRTGGYEQYF
-	-	TRBV15	TRBJ2-5	TGTGCCACCAGCAGGACGACAGCCAACCAAGAGACCCAGTACTTC	CATSRTTANQETQYF
TRBD1	-	TRBV5-1	TRBJ2-3	TGCGCCACCGGGACAGGAGGTTCAGATACGCAGTATTTT	CATGTGGSDTQYF
-	-	TRBV6-5	TRBJ2-1	TGTGCCAGCAGTGAAACAGGGGGGGCCTACAATGAGCAGTTCTTC	CASSETGGAYNEQFF
TRBD1	few	TRBV24-1	TRBJ1-5	TGTGCCACCAGTGATACTCCGGGACAGAGCAATCAGCCCCAGCATTTT	CATSDTPGQSNQPQHF
-	-	TRBV7-6	TRBJ2-1	TGTGCCAGCAGCGCGGAGAATGAGCAGTTCTTC	CASSAENEQFF
-	-	TRBV20-1	TRBJ1-1	TGCAGTGCTAGAGGTGACAGCTCGTTCGCTGAAGCTTTCTTT	CSARGDSSFAEAFF
-	-	TRBV4-1	TRBJ1-2	TGCGCCAGCAGCCAAGGGCAGGGGCGCCGGGTTAACTATGGCTACACCTTC	CASSQGQGRRVNYGYTF
TRBD2	-	TRBV3-1	TRBJ2-1	TGTGCCAGCAGCCAAGATCTTAGGGGGGCACAGGGTCTCCTAGCGGGGGGTGGATACAATGAGCAGTTCTTC	CASSQDLRGAQGLLAGGGYNEQFF
-	-	TRBV20-1	TRBJ1-1	TGCAGTGCTAGGACAGGAGGGAGAGCTTTCTTT	CSARTGGRAFF
TRBD2	-	TRBV11-3	TRBJ2-1	TGTGCCAGCAGCCTAACACTAGCGGGGCGGGACAATGAGCAGTTCTTC	CASSLTLAGRDNEQFF
TRBD2	-	TRBV9	TRBJ2-5	TGTGCCAGCAGCGTAGTCCCTAGCGGGAAACAAGAGACCCAGTACTTC	CASSVVPSGKQETQYF
-	-	TRBV10-3	TRBJ2-1	TGTGCCATCAGTGAGTCGGGAAACTACCCCTACAATGAGCAGTTCTTC	CAISESGNYPYNEQFF
-	-	TRBV14	TRBJ2-7	TGTGCCAGCAGTCAAGTTACAGGATTCTACGAGCAGTACTTC	CASSQVTGFYEQYF
-	-	TRBV5-1	TRBJ1-2	TGCGCCAGCAGCTTGGGGACGTCTGGCTACACCTTC	CASSLGTSGYTF
-	-	TRBV12-3/TRBV12-4	TRBJ2-1	TGTGCCAGCAGTCCGGATTACTACAATGAGCAGTTCTTC	CASSPDYYNEQFF